This entry features one T cell receptor beta chain sequence. Germline V CDR1 and CDR2: MNHEY, SVGAGI. The V and J ends lost 5 bases and 2 bases respectively, with 10 bases between them. This CDR3 is 15 amino acids long. This record belongs to a study of cytomegalovirus exposure and HLA in healthy donors. Data came from immunoSEQ multiplex PCR; TCRdb stores just in-frame clones and leaves some out. The table includes around 300,000 clones, 65% to 90% detected once. The sequence came from a young woman in good health and CMV-seronegative. The chain is built from TRBV6-5 and TRBJ2-6, with D tentatively TRBD1 (6 bases). The sample comprised PBMCs. Written as DNA, the CDR3 is TGTGCCAGCAGTCTGTGGGGGCCTGGGGCCAACGTCCTGACTTTC. It codes for CASSLWGPGANVLTF.